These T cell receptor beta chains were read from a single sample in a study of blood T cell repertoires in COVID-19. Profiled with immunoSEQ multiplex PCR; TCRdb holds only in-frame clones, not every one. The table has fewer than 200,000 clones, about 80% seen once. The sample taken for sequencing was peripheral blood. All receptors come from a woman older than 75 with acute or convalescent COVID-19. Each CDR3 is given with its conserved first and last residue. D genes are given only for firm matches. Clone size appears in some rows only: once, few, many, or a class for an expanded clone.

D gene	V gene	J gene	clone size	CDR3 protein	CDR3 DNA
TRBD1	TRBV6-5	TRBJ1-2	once	CASSYSEGAAYYGYTF	TGTGCCAGCAGTTACTCGGAGGGGGCGGCGTACTATGGCTACACCTTC
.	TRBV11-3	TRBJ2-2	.	CASSLGGGAGELFF	TGTGCCAGCAGCTTAGGCGGTGGAGCCGGGGAGCTGTTTTTT
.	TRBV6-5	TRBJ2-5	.	CASSFRLPGETQYF	TGTGCCAGCAGTTTTCGACTTCCTGGGGAGACCCAGTACTTC
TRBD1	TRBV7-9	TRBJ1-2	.	CASSLDPGQGFNGYTF	TGTGCCAGCAGCTTAGACCCGGGACAGGGATTCAATGGCTACACCTTC
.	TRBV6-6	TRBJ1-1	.	CASRPLGSTEAFF	TGTGCCAGCAGACCCTTAGGGAGCACTGAAGCTTTCTTT
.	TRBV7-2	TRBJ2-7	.	CASSSYDEQYF	TGTGCCAGCAGCTCTTATGACGAGCAGTACTTC
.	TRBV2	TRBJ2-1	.	CASSPGPSSYNEQFF	TGTGCCAGCAGTCCTGGGCCGAGCTCCTACAATGAGCAGTTCTTC
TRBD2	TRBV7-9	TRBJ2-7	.	CASSLMGLAGAYEQYF	TGTGCCAGCAGCTTAATGGGACTAGCGGGAGCCTACGAGCAGTACTTC
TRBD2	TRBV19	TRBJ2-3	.	CASSIRRESPTDTQYF	TGTGCCAGTAGTATAAGGCGGGAGTCTCCCACAGATACGCAGTATTTT
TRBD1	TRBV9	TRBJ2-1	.	CASSAGTAYNEQFF	TGTGCCAGCAGCGCCGGGACAGCCTACAATGAGCAGTTCTTC
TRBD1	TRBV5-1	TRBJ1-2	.	CASSFFAGQGPSNGYTF	TGCGCCAGCAGCTTTTTTGCGGGACAGGGGCCTTCCAATGGCTACACCTTC
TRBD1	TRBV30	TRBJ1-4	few	CAWKPGQGSNEKLFF	TGTGCCTGGAAACCGGGACAGGGGTCTAATGAAAAACTGTTTTTT
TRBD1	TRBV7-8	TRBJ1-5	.	CASSLQGANNQPQHF	TGTGCCAGCAGCTTACAGGGGGCTAACAATCAGCCCCAGCATTTT
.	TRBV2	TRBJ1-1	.	CASSEVPHGGAFF	TGTGCCAGCAGTGAAGTACCTCACGGCGGGGCTTTCTTT
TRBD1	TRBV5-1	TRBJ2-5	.	CASSRQGAKETQYF	TGCGCCAGCAGCCGACAGGGGGCGAAGGAGACCCAGTACTTC
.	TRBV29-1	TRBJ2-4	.	CSVAPMENIQYF	TGCAGCGTTGCCCCTATGGAAAACATTCAGTACTTC
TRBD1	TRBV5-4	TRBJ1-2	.	CATSDRGANYGYTF	TGTGCCACCTCGGACAGGGGAGCTAACTATGGCTACACCTTC
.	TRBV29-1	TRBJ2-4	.	CSVELSGGNIQYF	TGCAGCGTTGAGTTGTCAGGGGGGAACATTCAGTACTTC
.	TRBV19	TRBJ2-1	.	CASSSGGNFQFF	TGTGCCAGTAGCAGTGGGGGGAATTTTCAGTTCTTC
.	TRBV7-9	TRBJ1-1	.	CASSKVGGTEAFF	TGTGCCAGCAGCAAGGTAGGAGGTACTGAAGCTTTCTTT
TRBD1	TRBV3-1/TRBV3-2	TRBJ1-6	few	CASSLGTGAASPLHF	TGTGCCAGCAGCCTCGGGACAGGGGCGGCTTCACCCCTCCACTTT
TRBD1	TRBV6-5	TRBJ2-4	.	CASSSPGQGSNIQYF	TGTGCCAGCAGTTCCCCGGGACAGGGGTCAAACATTCAGTACTTC
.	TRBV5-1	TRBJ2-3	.	CASSSGTSTDTQYF	TGCGCCAGCAGCTCAGGGACAAGCACAGATACGCAGTATTTT
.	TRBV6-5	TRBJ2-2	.	CASRPTQNTGELFF	TGTGCCAGCAGACCGACTCAGAACACCGGGGAGCTGTTTTTT
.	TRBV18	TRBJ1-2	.	CASSPQGSNYGYTF	TGTGCCAGCTCACCACAGGGGTCCAACTATGGCTACACCTTC
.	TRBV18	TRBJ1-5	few	CASSPSGGNQPQHF	TGTGCCAGCTCACCAAGTGGGGGGAATCAGCCCCAGCATTTT
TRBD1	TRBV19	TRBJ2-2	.	CASSPRQGTGELFF	TGTGCCAGTAGTCCCCGACAGGGCACCGGGGAGCTGTTTTTT
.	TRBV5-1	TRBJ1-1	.	CASSLAGLAGTEAFF	TGCGCCAGCAGCTTGGCTGGCCTGGCGGGCACTGAAGCTTTCTTT
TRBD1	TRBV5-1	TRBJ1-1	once	CASSTGTGWNTEAFF	TGCGCCAGCAGCACCGGGACAGGGTGGAACACTGAAGCTTTCTTT
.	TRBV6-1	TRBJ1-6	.	CASSETRVGWDSPLHF	TGTGCCAGCAGTGAAACCAGGGTAGGGTGGGATTCACCCCTCCACTTT
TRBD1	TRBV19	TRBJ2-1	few	CASSETGGHRNEQFF	TGTGCCAGTAGCGAGACAGGGGGTCACCGCAATGAGCAGTTCTTC
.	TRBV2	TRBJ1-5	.	CASSGLVRQGNQPQHF	TGTGCCAGCAGTGGTTTGGTGAGACAGGGCAATCAGCCCCAGCATTTT
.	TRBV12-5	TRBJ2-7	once	CASNRDSYEQYF	TGTGCTAGCAACAGGGACTCCTACGAGCAGTACTTC
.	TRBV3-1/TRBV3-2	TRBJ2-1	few	CASSQAGGRHEQFF	TGTGCCAGCAGCCAAGCCGGAGGGCGTCACGAGCAGTTCTTC
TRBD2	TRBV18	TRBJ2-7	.	CASSSTSVGYEQYF	TGTGCCAGCTCATCGACTAGCGTCGGCTACGAGCAGTACTTC
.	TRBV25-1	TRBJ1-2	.	CASSESGFIGGYTF	TGTGCCAGCAGTGAATCCGGGTTTATCGGTGGCTACACCTTC
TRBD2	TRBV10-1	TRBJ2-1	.	CASSESSGAYNEQFF	TGCGCCAGCAGTGAGTCGAGCGGGGCATACAATGAGCAGTTCTTC
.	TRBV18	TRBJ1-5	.	CASSPSSVNQPQHF	TGTGCCAGCTCACCAAGTAGTGTGAATCAGCCCCAGCATTTT
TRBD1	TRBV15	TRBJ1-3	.	CATSREATGGNTIYF	TGTGCCACCAGCAGAGAGGCGACAGGGGGAAACACCATATATTTT
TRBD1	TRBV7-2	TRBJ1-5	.	CASSYRQGEIHF	TGTGCCAGCAGCTACCGACAGGGCGAGATACATTTT
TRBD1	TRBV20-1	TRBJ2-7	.	CSAKQGDEQYF	TGCAGTGCCAAACAGGGGGACGAGCAGTACTTC
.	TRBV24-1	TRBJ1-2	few	CATSDLQAPPTVNYGYTF	TGTGCCACCAGTGATTTGCAAGCCCCACCGACAGTTAACTATGGCTACACCTTC